This T cell receptor beta chain stems from a study of OX40 agonist ivuxolimab in advanced cancers. General study findings and limits: At 0.1 to 3.0 mg/kg and by week 6, CD4+ and CD8+ T cells in the blood had expanded clonally. Low levels of normalized T-cell clonal expansion also appeared in some nonresponders.

Measured with immunoSEQ multiplex PCR; TCRdb has only the in-frame clones, and not every one. The sample shows approximately 100,000 clones, less than 95% of them seen only once. This clone appeared once. What it binds is unknown. With 1 base clipped from V and 1 base from J, the junction kept 5 bases outside the gene matches. The CDR3 covers 16 residues. CDR1 and CDR2 (germline): MNHEY, SMNVEV (reference sequence). This clonotype was sampled from an adult with an advanced solid tumor such as melanoma, head and neck, liver or kidney cancer. This chain uses TRBV27 with TRBJ2-3, with TRBD1 matching 7 bases. The material sequenced was CD4+ or CD8+ T cells sorted from blood, taken in a trial of the OX40 agonist ivuxolimab. CDR3 sequence: CASSLFRQGRTDTQYF. The CDR3, as DNA: TGTGCCAGCAGTTTATTTAGACAGGGACGCACAGATACGCAGTATTTT.